The clone carrying this TCR beta chain was picked up a small number of times. What it binds is not known. Per germline, CDR1 LGHNA and CDR2 YSLEER. This CDR3 is 15 amino acids long. The V and J ends lost 0 bases and 1 base respectively, with 7 bases between them. These data belong to a study of identical twins. Study observations and caveats: Conclusions were based on cross-sectional statistical analysis, without following the same donors.

In TCRdb, the 5' RACE reads were re-called with MiXCR into one record per CDR3 protein. The table records some 790,000 distinct CDR3 sequences, about 18% of them present only once. The same data also went into a second study, on T cells expressing NK-cell markers.

The sample comprised PBMCs. This rearrangement joins TRBV4-3 to TRBJ1-5; D gene ambiguous. This clonotype originated in a woman in her late teens or twenties in good health. CDR3 nucleotides: TGCGCCAGCAGCCAAGAGCCGTCCAGCAATCAGCCCCAGCATTTT. It is translated as CASSQEPSSNQPQHF.